This TCR beta chain appears in the sequencing data of a study of siplizumab effects on memory and regulatory T cells. As for this clone: The antigen remains unidentified.

Libraries were prepared by immunoSEQ multiplex PCR; TCRdb keeps only in-frame clonotypes and omits some of them. The sample yields some 100,000 clones, 94% seen once. This CDR3 spans 15 amino acids. Trimming left V 1 base short and J 4 bases short, with 13 bases between. Per the germline V gene, CDR1 is KGHSH and CDR2 is LQKENI. General study results and limits: Naive T cell populations appeared to exhibit greater diversity than memory cells and appeared to be major alloresponse contributors.

Sample: Tregs sorted from blood. The V call is TRBV18, the J call TRBJ1-1; D gene ambiguous. This TCR was recovered from a human donor in good health. CDR3 DNA: TGTGCCAGCTCACCACTTGACACGGGGAGCACTGAAGCTTTCTTT. Translated: CASSPLDTGSTEAFF.